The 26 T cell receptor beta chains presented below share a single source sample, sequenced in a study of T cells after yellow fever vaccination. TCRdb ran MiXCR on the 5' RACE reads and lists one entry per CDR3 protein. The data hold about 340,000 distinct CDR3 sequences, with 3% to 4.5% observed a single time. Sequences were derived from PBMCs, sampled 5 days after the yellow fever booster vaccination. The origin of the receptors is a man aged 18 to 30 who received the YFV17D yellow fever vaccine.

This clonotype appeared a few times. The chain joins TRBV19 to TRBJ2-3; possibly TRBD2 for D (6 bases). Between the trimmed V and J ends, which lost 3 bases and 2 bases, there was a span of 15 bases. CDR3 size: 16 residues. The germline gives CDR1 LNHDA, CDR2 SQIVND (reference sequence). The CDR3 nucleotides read TGTGCCAGTAGTATCTTCGGAGGGGCCGACACAGATACGCAGTATTTT. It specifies CASSIFGGADTDTQYF.

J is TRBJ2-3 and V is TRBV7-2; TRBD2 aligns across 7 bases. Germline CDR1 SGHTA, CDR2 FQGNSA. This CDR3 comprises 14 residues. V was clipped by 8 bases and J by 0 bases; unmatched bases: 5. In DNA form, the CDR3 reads TGTGCCAGCCGACGGGGGGAAAGCACAGATACGCAGTATTTT. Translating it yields CASRRGESTDTQYF.

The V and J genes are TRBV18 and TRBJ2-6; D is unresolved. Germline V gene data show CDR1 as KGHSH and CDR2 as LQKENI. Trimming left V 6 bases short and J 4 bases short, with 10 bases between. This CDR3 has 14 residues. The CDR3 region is CASSPLEGANVLTF. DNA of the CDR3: TGTGCCAGCTCCCCCCTTGAGGGGGCCAACGTCCTGACTTTC.

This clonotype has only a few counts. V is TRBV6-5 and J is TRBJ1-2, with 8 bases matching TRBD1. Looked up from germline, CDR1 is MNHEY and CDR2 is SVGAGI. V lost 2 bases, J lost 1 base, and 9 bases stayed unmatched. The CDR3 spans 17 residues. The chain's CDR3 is CASSYTGGQAINYGYTF. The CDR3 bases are TGTGCCAGCAGTTACACGGGGGGACAGGCGATTAACTATGGCTACACCTTC.

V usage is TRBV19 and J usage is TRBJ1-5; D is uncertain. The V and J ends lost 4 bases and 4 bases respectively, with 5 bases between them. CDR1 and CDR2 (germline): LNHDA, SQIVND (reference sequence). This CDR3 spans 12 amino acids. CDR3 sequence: CASSKLNQPQHF. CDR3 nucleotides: TGTGCCAGTAGTAAGCTGAATCAGCCCCAGCATTTT. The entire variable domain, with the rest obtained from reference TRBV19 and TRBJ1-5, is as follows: DGGITQSPKYLFRKEGQNVTLSCEQNLNHDAMYWYRQDPGQGLRLIYYSQIVNDFQKGDIAEGYSVSREKKESFPLTVTSAQKNPTAFYLCASSKLNQPQHFGDGTRLSIL.

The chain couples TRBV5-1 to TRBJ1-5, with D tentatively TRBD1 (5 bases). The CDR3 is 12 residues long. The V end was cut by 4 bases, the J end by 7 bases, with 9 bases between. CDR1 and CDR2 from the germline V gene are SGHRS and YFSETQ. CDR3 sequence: CASSVRVQPQHF. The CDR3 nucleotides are TGCGCCAGCAGCGTCAGGGTGCAGCCCCAGCATTTT.

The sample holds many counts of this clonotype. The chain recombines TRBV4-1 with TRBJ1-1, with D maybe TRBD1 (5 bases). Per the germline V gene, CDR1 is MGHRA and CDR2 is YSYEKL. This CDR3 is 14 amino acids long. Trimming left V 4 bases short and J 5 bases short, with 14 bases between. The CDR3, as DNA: TGCGCCAGCAGCCGACTCATGGGGGTGACTGAAGCTTTCTTT. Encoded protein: CASSRLMGVTEAFF.

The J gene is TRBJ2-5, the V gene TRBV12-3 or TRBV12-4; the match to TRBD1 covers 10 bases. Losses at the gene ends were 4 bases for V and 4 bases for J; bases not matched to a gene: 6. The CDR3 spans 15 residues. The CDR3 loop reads CASSSGQGVVETQYF. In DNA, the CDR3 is TGTGCCAGCAGTTCCGGACAGGGGGTTGTAGAGACCCAGTACTTC.

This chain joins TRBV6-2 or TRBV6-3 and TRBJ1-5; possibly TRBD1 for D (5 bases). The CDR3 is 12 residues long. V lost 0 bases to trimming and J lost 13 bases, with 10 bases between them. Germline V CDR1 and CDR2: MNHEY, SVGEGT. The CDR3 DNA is TGTGCCAGCAGTTACTCGTGGGGCGCGCAGCATTTT. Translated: CASSYSWGAQHF.

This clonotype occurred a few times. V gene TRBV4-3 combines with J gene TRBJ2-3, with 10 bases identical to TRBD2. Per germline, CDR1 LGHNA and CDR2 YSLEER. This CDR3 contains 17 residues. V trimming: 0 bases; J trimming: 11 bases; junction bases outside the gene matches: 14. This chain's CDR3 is CASSQELAGDYFTGQYF. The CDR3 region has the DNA TGCGCCAGCAGCCAAGAGCTAGCGGGGGATTATTTTACGGGGCAGTATTTT.

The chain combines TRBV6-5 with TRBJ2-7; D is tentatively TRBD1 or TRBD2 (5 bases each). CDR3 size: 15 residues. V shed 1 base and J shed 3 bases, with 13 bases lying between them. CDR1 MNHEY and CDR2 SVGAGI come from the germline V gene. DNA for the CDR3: TGTGCCAGCAGTTACTTTGGGGGAAACGTCTACGAGCAGTACTTC. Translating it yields CASSYFGGNVYEQYF.

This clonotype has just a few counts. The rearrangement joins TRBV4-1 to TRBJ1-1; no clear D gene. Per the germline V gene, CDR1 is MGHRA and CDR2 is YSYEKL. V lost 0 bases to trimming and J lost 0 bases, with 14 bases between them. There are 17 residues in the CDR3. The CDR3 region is CASSQDPTKTLNTEAFF. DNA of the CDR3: TGCGCCAGCAGCCAAGACCCTACAAAAACACTGAACACTGAAGCTTTCTTT.

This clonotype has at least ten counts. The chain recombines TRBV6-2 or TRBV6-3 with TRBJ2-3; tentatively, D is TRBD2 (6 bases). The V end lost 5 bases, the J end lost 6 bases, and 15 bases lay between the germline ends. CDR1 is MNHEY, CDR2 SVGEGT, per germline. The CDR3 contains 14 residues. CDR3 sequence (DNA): TGTGCCAGCAGTCACCGGGACTGGTGGGATACGCAGTATTTT. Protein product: CASSHRDWWDTQYF.

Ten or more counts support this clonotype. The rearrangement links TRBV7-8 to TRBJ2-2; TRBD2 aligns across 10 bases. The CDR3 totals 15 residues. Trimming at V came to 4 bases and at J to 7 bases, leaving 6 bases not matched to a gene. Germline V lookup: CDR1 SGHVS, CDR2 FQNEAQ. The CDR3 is CASSSAGGASGELFF. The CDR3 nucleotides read TGTGCCAGCAGCTCAGCGGGGGGGGCGAGCGGGGAGCTGTTTTTT.

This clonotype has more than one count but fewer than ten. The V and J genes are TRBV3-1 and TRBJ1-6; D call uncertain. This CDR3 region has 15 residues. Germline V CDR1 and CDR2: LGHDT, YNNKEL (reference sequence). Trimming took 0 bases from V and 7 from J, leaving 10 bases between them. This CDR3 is CASSQEGIGNSPLHF. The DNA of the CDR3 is TGTGCCAGCAGCCAAGAAGGGATCGGGAATTCACCCCTCCACTTT.

The CDR3 sequence is CASSPTVLQARGSLYEQYF. As DNA, the CDR3 is TGTGCCAGCTCACCGACAGTTCTCCAAGCCAGAGGATCACTCTACGAGCAGTACTTC. V gene TRBV18 combines with J gene TRBJ2-7; tentatively, D is TRBD1 (5 bases). Trimming shortened V by 3 bases and J by 3 bases, and 27 bases separated the two germline ends. The CDR3 runs 19 residues. Germline V gene lookup returns CDR1 KGHSH and CDR2 LQKENI.

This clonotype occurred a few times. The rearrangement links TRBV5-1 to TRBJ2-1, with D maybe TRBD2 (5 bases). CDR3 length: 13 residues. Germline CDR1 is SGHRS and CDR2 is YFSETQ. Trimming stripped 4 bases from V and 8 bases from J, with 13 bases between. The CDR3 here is CASSPPSGDEQFF. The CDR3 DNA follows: TGCGCCAGCAGCCCTCCAAGCGGCGATGAGCAGTTCTTC.

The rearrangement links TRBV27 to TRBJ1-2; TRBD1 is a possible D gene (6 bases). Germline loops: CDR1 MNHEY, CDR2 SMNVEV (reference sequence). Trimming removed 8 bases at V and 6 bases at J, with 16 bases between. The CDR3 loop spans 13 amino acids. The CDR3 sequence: CASAPRGGHGYTF. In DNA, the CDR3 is TGTGCCAGCGCCCCTCGGGGGGGCCATGGCTACACCTTC.

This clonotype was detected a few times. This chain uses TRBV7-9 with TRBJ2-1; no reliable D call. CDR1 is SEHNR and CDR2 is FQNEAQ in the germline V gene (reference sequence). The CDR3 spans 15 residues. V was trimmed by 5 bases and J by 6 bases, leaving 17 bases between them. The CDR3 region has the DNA TGTGCCAGCAGCCACCCCCCGACAACGGGCAATGAGCAGTTCTTC. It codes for CASSHPPTTGNEQFF.

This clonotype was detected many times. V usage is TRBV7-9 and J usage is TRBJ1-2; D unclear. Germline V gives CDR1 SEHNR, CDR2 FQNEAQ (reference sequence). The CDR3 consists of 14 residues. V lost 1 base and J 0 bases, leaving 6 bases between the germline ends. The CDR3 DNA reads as TGTGCCAGCAGCTTAGGCGGAGCTAACTATGGCTACACCTTC. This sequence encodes CASSLGGANYGYTF.

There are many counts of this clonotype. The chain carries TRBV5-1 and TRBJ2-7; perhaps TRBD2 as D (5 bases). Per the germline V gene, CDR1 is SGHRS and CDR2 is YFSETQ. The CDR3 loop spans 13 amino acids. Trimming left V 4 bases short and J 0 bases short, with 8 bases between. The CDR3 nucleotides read TGCGCCAGCAGCCCCGGGATCTCCTACGAGCAGTACTTC. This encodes CASSPGISYEQYF. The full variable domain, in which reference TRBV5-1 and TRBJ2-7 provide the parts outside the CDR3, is KAGVTQTPRYLIKTRGQQVTLSCSPISGHRSVSWYQQTPGQGLQFLFEYFSETQRNKGNFPGRFSGRQFSNSRSEMNVSTLELGDSALYLCASSPGISYEQYFGPGTRLTVT.

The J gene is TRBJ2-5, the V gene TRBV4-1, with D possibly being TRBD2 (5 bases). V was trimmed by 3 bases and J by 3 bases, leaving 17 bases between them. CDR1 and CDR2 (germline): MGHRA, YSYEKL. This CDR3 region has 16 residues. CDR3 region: CASSHWKAASKETQYF. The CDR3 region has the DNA TGCGCCAGCAGCCATTGGAAAGCGGCCTCCAAAGAGACCCAGTACTTC.

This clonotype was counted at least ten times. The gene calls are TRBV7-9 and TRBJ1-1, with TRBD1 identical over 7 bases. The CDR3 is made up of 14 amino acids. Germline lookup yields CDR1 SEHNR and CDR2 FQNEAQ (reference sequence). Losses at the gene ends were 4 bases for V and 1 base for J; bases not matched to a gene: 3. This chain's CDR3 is CASSSWDRNTEAFF. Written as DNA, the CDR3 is TGTGCCAGCAGCTCGTGGGACAGGAACACTGAAGCTTTCTTT.

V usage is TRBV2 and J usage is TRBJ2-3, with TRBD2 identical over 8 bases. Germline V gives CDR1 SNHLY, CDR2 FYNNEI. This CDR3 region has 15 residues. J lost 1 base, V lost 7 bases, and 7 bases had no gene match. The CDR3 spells CASTLRRGGTDTQYF. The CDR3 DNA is TGTGCCAGCACTCTGAGGCGGGGGGGCACAGATACGCAGTATTTT.

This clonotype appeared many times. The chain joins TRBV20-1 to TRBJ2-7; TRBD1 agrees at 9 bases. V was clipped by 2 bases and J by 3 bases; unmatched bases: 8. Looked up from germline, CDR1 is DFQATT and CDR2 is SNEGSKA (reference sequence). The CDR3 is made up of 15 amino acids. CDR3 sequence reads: CSARSPSTGGYEQYV. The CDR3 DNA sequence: TGCAGTGCTAGATCCCCCTCGACAGGGGGCTACGAGCAGTACGTC.

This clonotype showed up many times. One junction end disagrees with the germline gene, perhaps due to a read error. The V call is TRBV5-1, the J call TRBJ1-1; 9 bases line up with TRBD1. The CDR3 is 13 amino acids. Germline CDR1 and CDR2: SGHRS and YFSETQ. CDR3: CASSLYRGPEAFF. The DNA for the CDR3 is TGTGCCAGCAGCTTATACAGGGGGCCCGAAGCTTTCTTT. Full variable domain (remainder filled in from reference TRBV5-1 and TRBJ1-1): KAGVTQTPRYLIKTRGQQVTLSCSPISGHRSVSWYQQTPGQGLQFLFEYFSETQRNKGNFPGRFSGRQFSNSRSEMNVSTLELGDSALYLCASSLYRGPEAFFGQGTRLTVV.